The rows below give T cell receptor beta chains drawn from one sample of a study of T cells after yellow fever vaccination. TCRdb fed the 5' RACE reads into MiXCR, producing one record per CDR3 protein. The sample has 60,000 to 85,000 distinct CDR3 sequences, more than 5.5% seen once; the top ten hold 35%. Source: CD8+ T cells sorted from PBMCs, taken 5 to 6 days after the first yellow fever vaccination. The origin of the receptors is a man aged 18 to 35 who received the YFV17D yellow fever vaccine. The CDR3 runs from the conserved cysteine through the conserved F or W. A D gene is named only where the DNA matches it firmly. Size values are once, few and many counts, or a class for expanded clones, and some rows have none.

CDR3 DNA: TGCGCCAGCAGCCAAGTCCAGTGGGGGACTGGGGCCAACGTCCTGACTTTC
CDR3 protein: CASSQVQWGTGANVLTF
V gene: TRBV4-3
J gene: TRBJ2-6
clone size: NA
D gene: NA

CDR3 DNA: TGTGCCAGCAGTTTATCAAACGGGTATTCGTCCTACGAGGAGTACTTC
CDR3 protein: CASSLSNGYSSYEEYF
V gene: TRBV27
J gene: TRBJ2-7
clone size: NA
D gene: NA

CDR3 DNA: TGTGCCACCCCAGAGGGCTACTACAATGAGCAGTTCTTC
CDR3 protein: CATPEGYYNEQFF
V gene: TRBV2
J gene: TRBJ2-1
clone size: few
D gene: NA

CDR3 DNA: TGTGCCAGCAGTAAGGCGACAGGGATTGGGCATCAGCCCCAGCATTTT
CDR3 protein: CASSKATGIGHQPQHF
V gene: TRBV6-2/TRBV6-3
J gene: TRBJ1-5
clone size: few
D gene: TRBD1

CDR3 DNA: TGTGCCAGCAGCCAAGATCAACGGGGGTTTAGCACAGATACGCAGTATTTT
CDR3 protein: CASSQDQRGFSTDTQYF
V gene: TRBV4-2
J gene: TRBJ2-3
clone size: many
D gene: NA

CDR3 DNA: TGCGCCAGCAGCCGGACAGGGTTCACCGGGGAGCTGTTTTTT
CDR3 protein: CASSRTGFTGELFF
V gene: TRBV4-1
J gene: TRBJ2-2
clone size: few
D gene: TRBD1

CDR3 DNA: TGCAGTGCTAGAGCCGGGACGGCCTTCTTCACTGAAGCTTTCTTT
CDR3 protein: CSARAGTAFFTEAFF
V gene: TRBV20-1
J gene: TRBJ1-1
clone size: NA
D gene: NA

CDR3 DNA: TGTGCCTGGAGTGTTCTGAACACTGAAGCTTTCTTT
CDR3 protein: CAWSVLNTEAFF
V gene: TRBV30
J gene: TRBJ1-1
clone size: many
D gene: NA

CDR3 DNA: TGTGCCAGCAGCCCCCGGGGGCAGGGTTACACTGAAGCTTTCTTT
CDR3 protein: CASSPRGQGYTEAFF
V gene: TRBV7-9
J gene: TRBJ1-1
clone size: few
D gene: NA

CDR3 DNA: TGTGCCAGCAGCTTATTAGCGGGGGGTGGCACAGATACGCAGTATTTT
CDR3 protein: CASSLLAGGGTDTQYF
V gene: TRBV7-2
J gene: TRBJ2-3
clone size: many
D gene: TRBD2

CDR3 DNA: TGTGCCAGCAGTTTTAATTTGGAATACCCGGAGCACTTC
CDR3 protein: CASSFNLEYPEHF
V gene: TRBV6-5
J gene: TRBJ2-4
clone size: NA
D gene: NA

CDR3 DNA: TGTGCCAGCAGCTTGGGAAGCCTCCCTAACTATGGCTACACCTTC
CDR3 protein: CASSLGSLPNYGYTF
V gene: TRBV5-4
J gene: TRBJ1-2
clone size: few
D gene: NA

CDR3 DNA: TGTGCCAGCAGCCATACAACTAGCGGGGGCCTCGGGGTCCCCGGGGAGCTGTTTTTT
CDR3 protein: CASSHTTSGGLGVPGELFF
V gene: TRBV3-1
J gene: TRBJ2-2
clone size: many
D gene: TRBD2

CDR3 DNA: TGTGCCAGCAGCTTGTGGGTAGGGGATTTCTACGAGCAGTACTTC
CDR3 protein: CASSLWVGDFYEQYF
V gene: TRBV5-6
J gene: TRBJ2-7
clone size: NA
D gene: NA

CDR3 DNA: TGTGCCACCAGCAGCAGGGGAGGGTATGGCTACACCTTC
CDR3 protein: CATSSRGGYGYTF
V gene: TRBV15
J gene: TRBJ1-2
clone size: NA
D gene: NA